Below, 21 T cell receptor beta chains from the same sample are listed, as sequenced in a study of cytomegalovirus exposure and HLA in healthy donors. Researchers ran the PCR with 60 Vbeta and 13 Jbeta primers. TCRdb keeps only in-frame clones here, not all; method: immunoSEQ multiplex PCR. The repertoire shows 29,000 or so clones; the top ten hold less than 0.75%. Sequencing input: PBMCs. These receptors originate from a young man in good health and CMV-seronegative.

The J gene is TRBJ1-3, the V gene TRBV2; D unclear. CDR1 and CDR2 (germline): SNHLY, FYNNEI. The CDR3 contains 13 residues. Trimming removed 3 bases at V and 2 bases at J, with 5 bases between. CDR3 region: CASSDTAGNTIYF. In DNA, the CDR3 is TGTGCCAGCAGTGACACAGCTGGAAACACCATATATTTT.

The gene calls are TRBV2 and TRBJ1-3, with D uncertain. Germline loops: CDR1 SNHLY, CDR2 FYNNEI. Trimming pared 9 bases from V and 0 bases from J, leaving 9 bases between. CDR3 size: 13 residues. This CDR3 reads CASRENSGNTIYF. CDR3 in DNA: TGTGCCAGTCGGGAAAACTCTGGAAACACCATATATTTT.

The chain uses TRBV15 and TRBJ1-1; the D is unclear. Germline V gives CDR1 LNHNV, CDR2 YYDKDF (reference sequence). V was trimmed by 4 bases and J by 5 bases, leaving 20 bases between them. The CDR3 runs 16 residues. In nucleotides, the CDR3 is TGTGCCACCAGCAACCCGGGAACGATCCGGTGGACTGAAGCTTTCTTT. This sequence encodes CATSNPGTIRWTEAFF.

V and J are TRBV5-1 and TRBJ1-2; weak D call: TRBD1 (6 bases). CDR1 is SGHRS, CDR2 YFSETQ, per germline. The CDR3 runs to 13 residues. Trimming shortened V by 1 base and J by 8 bases, and 12 bases separated the two germline ends. CDR3 loop: CASSLSGGQGYTF. Here the CDR3 DNA reads TGCGCCAGCAGCTTGTCCGGGGGGCAAGGCTACACCTTC.

V and J are TRBV10-3 and TRBJ2-7; 9 nucleotides align to TRBD1. CDR1 is ENHRY, CDR2 SYGVKD, per germline. The CDR3 runs to 15 residues. Trimming removed 1 base from V and 3 bases from J; junction bases left unmatched: 4. CDR3 amino acids: CAISELGQGRYEQYF. The DNA of the CDR3 is TGTGCCATCAGTGAGTTGGGACAGGGCCGCTACGAGCAGTACTTC.

V usage is TRBV30 and J usage is TRBJ2-7, with 7 bases matching TRBD1. Germline values: CDR1 GTSNPN, CDR2 SVGIG (reference sequence). The V and J ends lost 5 bases and 6 bases, in that order; junction bases with no gene match: 7. The CDR3 totals 12 residues. The CDR3 DNA sequence: TGTGCCTGGGCTAGACAGGGCGCCGAGCAGTACTTC. It is translated as CAWARQGAEQYF.

The chain is built from TRBV20-1 and TRBJ1-1, with D unresolved. Germline V gives CDR1 DFQATT, CDR2 SNEGSKA (reference sequence). This CDR3 is built from 11 residues. With 7 bases removed from V and 1 base from J, the gap between germline ends came to 7 bases. The CDR3 protein is CSGTPNTEAFF. The CDR3 coding sequence is TGCAGTGGAACTCCGAACACTGAAGCTTTCTTT.

The J gene is TRBJ2-1, the V gene TRBV4-2, with 10 bases identical to TRBD2. CDR3 size: 17 residues. The V and J ends lost 0 bases and 2 bases, in that order; junction bases with no gene match: 4. Germline V gene sequence: CDR1 LGHNA, CDR2 YNFKEQ. CDR3 sequence (DNA): TGTGCCAGCAGCCAAGAGGCTAGCGGGAGTCCCTACAATGAGCAGTTCTTC. Its translation: CASSQEASGSPYNEQFF.

This rearrangement joins TRBV10-3 to TRBJ2-7; TRBD1 is a possible D gene (6 bases). V lost 4 bases to trimming and J lost 5 bases, with 6 bases between them. The CDR3 extends over 11 amino acids. Germline CDR1 ENHRY, CDR2 SYGVKD. For the CDR3, the DNA is TGTGCCATCAGTGGGGACAACGAGCAGTACTTC. This gives the protein CAISGDNEQYF.

J is TRBJ2-1 and V is TRBV20-1, with a weak D call TRBD2 (6 bases). Germline values: CDR1 DFQATT, CDR2 SNEGSKA (reference sequence). The CDR3 is 11 residues long. The chain's CDR3 is CLTGGDYEQFF. CDR3 sequence (DNA): TGCCTCACGGGCGGGGACTATGAGCAGTTCTTC.

The CDR3 DNA reads TGCGCCAGCAGGGCGGGAGCTGGGGAGACCCAGTACTTC. Translation gives CASRAGAGETQYF. The chain links TRBV5-1 to TRBJ2-5; 7 bases agree with TRBD2. Trimming at V came to 5 bases and at J to 5 bases, leaving 6 bases not matched to a gene. Looked up from germline, CDR1 is SGHRS and CDR2 is YFSETQ. The CDR3 sequence is 13 residues long.

The CDR3 protein is CASSEFALAEGNEQFF. CDR3 in DNA: TGTGCCAGCAGTGAATTTGCTTTAGCGGAGGGGAATGAGCAGTTCTTC. This chain links TRBV25-1 with TRBJ2-1; D is possibly TRBD2 (6 bases). The V gene lost 1 base and the J gene lost 7 bases, with 17 bases spanning the gap. Germline V CDR1 and CDR2: MGHDK, SYGVNS. This CDR3 comprises 16 residues.

The chain joins TRBV15 to TRBJ2-3; 7 positions agree with TRBD1. CDR1 is LNHNV and CDR2 is YYDKDF in the germline V gene (reference sequence). Trimming cost V 2 bases and J 5 bases; bases outside gene matches: 1. The CDR3 consists of 13 residues. CDR3 bases: TGTGCCACCAGCAGAAGACAGGGAGATACGCAGTATTTT. Translated: CATSRRQGDTQYF.

The CDR3 loop reads CASRPGLDYNEQFF. The CDR3 DNA is TGTGCCAGTCGACCGGGACTAGACTACAATGAGCAGTTCTTC. The chain carries TRBV19 and TRBJ2-1; TRBD2 agrees at 8 bases. V dropped 8 bases and J dropped 3; count of bases not matched to a gene: 6. This CDR3 comprises 14 residues. The germline CDR1 and CDR2 sequences are LNHDA and SQIVND (reference sequence). Supplemented by reference TRBV19 and TRBJ2-1, the full variable domain reads DGGITQSPKYLFRKEGQNVTLSCEQNLNHDAMYWYRQDPGQGLRLIYYSQIVNDFQKGDIAEGYSVSREKKESFPLTVTSAQKNPTAFYLCASRPGLDYNEQFFGPGTRLTVL.

The genes are TRBV7-9 and TRBJ1-1; maybe TRBD1 (5 bases). Germline assignment: CDR1 SEHNR and CDR2 FQNEAQ (reference sequence). V lost 5 bases, J lost 4 bases, and 11 bases lay in between. The CDR3 spans 13 residues. This chain's CDR3 is CASSEHGGTEAFF. The CDR3 nucleotides read TGTGCCAGCAGCGAGCACGGGGGCACTGAAGCTTTCTTT.

The chain uses TRBV7-2 and TRBJ2-5, with D unclear. Gene TRBJ2-7 matches the end of the DNA better, so the J call may be wrong. There are 14 residues in the CDR3. In germline, CDR1 is SGHTA, CDR2 FQGNSA. The CDR3 spells CASSMVGISYEQYF. DNA for the CDR3: TGTGCCAGCAGCATGGTCGGAATTAGCTACGAGCAGTACTTC.

The CDR3 region is CASSLKQGRAEAFF. As DNA, the CDR3 is TGTGCCAGCAGCCTAAAACAGGGACGGGCTGAAGCTTTCTTT. This sequence joins TRBV5-6 and TRBJ1-1; D is perhaps TRBD1 (6 bases). CDR1 and CDR2 from the germline V gene are SGHDT and YYEEEE. This CDR3 is 14 amino acids long. Trimming shortened V by 4 bases and J by 6 bases, and 16 bases separated the two germline ends.

The rearrangement links TRBV18 to TRBJ1-1; 9 nucleotides line up with TRBD1. J gave up 4 bases and V 4 bases, and 7 bases lay outside the gene matches. Germline-derived CDR1 and CDR2 are KGHSH and LQKENI. The CDR3 is made up of 15 amino acids. The CDR3 is CASSLGQGFGTEAFF. The CDR3 coding sequence is TGTGCCAGCTCACTCGGACAGGGGTTCGGCACTGAAGCTTTCTTT.

CDR3 nucleotides: TGTGCCAGCAGCCAACAGGGGTCCCTCTCCTACGAGCAGTACTTC. Protein: CASSQQGSLSYEQYF. The chain couples TRBV4-2 to TRBJ2-5, with a possible D match to TRBD1 (6 bases). The J call may not be correct, given that the DNA end is closer to TRBJ2-7. CDR1 and CDR2 from the germline V gene are LGHNA and YNFKEQ. The CDR3 runs to 15 residues.

V gene TRBV6-5 combines with J gene TRBJ2-7; no firm D call. Germline V gene lookup returns CDR1 MNHEY and CDR2 SVGAGI. The CDR3 has 16 residues. V was trimmed by 0 bases and J by 1 base, leaving 13 bases between them. DNA of the CDR3: TGTGCCAGCAGTTACTCGATAGGCAGGAAATCCTACGAGCAGTACTTC. Translation gives CASSYSIGRKSYEQYF.

The chain links TRBV28 to TRBJ1-2; 7 bases line up with TRBD1. The V and J ends lost 5 bases and 4 bases, in that order; junction bases with no gene match: 7. The CDR3 is made up of 14 amino acids. Germline lookup yields CDR1 MDHEN and CDR2 SYDVKM. Here the CDR3 DNA reads TGTGCCAGCAGTACGACAGGGCTGATCTATGGCTACACCTTC. Its protein product is CASSTTGLIYGYTF.